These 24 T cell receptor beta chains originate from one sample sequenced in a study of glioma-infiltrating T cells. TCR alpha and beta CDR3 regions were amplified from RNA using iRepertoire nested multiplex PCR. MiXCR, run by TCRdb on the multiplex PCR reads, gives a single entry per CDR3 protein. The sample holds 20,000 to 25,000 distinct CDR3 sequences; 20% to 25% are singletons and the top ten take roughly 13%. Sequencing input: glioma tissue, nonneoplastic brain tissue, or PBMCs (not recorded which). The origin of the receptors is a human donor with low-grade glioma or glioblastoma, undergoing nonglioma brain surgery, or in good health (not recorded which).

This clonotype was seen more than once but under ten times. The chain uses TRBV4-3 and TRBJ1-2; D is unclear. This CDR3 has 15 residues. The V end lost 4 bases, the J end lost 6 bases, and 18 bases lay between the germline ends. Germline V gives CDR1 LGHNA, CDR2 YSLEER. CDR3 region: CASSPKEVTTHGYTF. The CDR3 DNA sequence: TGCGCCAGCAGCCCCAAGGAGGTAACCACCCATGGCTACACCTTC.

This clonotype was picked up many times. The CDR3 DNA follows: TGCAGTGCAACGACGACACCGACGGGCACTGAAGCTTTCTTT. Its translation is CSATTTPTGTEAFF. The chain recombines TRBV20-1 with TRBJ1-1; D is undetermined. V was cut by 6 bases and J by 4 bases, with 18 bases left in between. This CDR3 is built from 14 residues. Germline CDR1 reads DFQATT; CDR2 reads SNEGSKA (reference sequence).

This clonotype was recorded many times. The CDR3 bases are TGTGCCAGCAGTTTGATAGACACCCGGGGCAATGAGCAGTTCTTC. Residues: CASSLIDTRGNEQFF. The rearrangement joins TRBV27 to TRBJ2-1; D might be TRBD2 (5 bases). The V end was cut by 3 bases, the J end by 6 bases, with 15 bases between. The germline gives CDR1 MNHEY, CDR2 SMNVEV (reference sequence). The CDR3 spans 15 residues.

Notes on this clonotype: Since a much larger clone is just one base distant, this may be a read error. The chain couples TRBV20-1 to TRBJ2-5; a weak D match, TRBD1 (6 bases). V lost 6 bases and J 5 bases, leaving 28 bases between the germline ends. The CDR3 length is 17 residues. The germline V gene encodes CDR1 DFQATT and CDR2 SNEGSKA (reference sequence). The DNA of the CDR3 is TGCAGTGCCGATCCAAAGATTGTAGAGGGGGTAGGCGAGACCCAGTACTTC. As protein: CSADPKIVEGVGETQYF.

Here the CDR3 reads CASSFGLASDTQYF. The CDR3 DNA sequence: TGTGCCAGCAGCTTCGGACTAGCTTCAGATACGCAGTATTTT. V usage is TRBV7-6 and J usage is TRBJ2-3, with TRBD2 identical over 8 bases. This CDR3 is 14 amino acids long. The junction had 3 bases not matched to a gene; V was cut back by 3 bases and J by 4 bases. Germline V gives CDR1 SGHVS, CDR2 FNYEAQ.

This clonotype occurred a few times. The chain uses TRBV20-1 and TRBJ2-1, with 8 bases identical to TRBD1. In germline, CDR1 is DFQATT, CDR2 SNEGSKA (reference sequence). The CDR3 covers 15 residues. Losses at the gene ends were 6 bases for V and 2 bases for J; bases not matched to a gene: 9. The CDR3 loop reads CSAPTGTGPYNEQFF. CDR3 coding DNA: TGCAGTGCGCCGACCGGGACAGGCCCCTACAATGAGCAGTTCTTC.

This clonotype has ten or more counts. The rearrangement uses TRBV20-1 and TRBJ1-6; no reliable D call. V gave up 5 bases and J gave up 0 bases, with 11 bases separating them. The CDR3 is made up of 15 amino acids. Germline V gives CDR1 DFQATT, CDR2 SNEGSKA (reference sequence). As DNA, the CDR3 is TGCAGTGCTCCCACAGTCAGCTCCTATAATTCACCCCTCCACTTT. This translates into CSAPTVSSYNSPLHF.

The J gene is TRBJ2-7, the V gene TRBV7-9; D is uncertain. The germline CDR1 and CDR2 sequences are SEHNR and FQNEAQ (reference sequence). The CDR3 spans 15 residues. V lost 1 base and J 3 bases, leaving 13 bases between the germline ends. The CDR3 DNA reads TGTGCCAGCAGCTTAGGGCAGGATAGAGGCTACGAGCAGTACTTC. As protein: CASSLGQDRGYEQYF.

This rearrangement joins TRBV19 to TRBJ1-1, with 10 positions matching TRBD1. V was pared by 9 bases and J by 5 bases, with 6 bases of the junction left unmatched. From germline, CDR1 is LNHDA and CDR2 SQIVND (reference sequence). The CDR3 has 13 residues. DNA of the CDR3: TGTGCCAGCAGCCTGGGACAGGGGACTGAAGCTTTCTTT. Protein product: CASSLGQGTEAFF.

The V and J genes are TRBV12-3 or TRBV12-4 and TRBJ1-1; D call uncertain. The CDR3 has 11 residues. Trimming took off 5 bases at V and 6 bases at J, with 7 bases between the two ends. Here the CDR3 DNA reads TGTGCCAGCAGTCTCGGACCTGAAGCTTTCTTT. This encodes CASSLGPEAFF.

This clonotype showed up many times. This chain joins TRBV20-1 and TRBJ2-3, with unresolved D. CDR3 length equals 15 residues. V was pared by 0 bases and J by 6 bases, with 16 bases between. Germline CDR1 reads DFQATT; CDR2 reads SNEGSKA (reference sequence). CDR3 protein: CSARDRSLQRDTQYF. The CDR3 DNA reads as TGCAGTGCTAGAGATAGATCCCTTCAACGGGATACGCAGTATTTT.

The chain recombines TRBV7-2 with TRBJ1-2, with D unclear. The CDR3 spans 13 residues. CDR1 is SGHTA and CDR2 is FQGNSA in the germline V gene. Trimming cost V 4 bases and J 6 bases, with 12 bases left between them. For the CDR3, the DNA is TGTGCCAGCAGCTCCAGAGGGTGGGATGGCTACACCTTC. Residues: CASSSRGWDGYTF.

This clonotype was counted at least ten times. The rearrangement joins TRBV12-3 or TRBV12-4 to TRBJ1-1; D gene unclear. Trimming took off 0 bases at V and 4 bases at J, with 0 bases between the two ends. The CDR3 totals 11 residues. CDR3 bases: TGTGCCAGCAGTTTAGCCACTGAAGCTTTCTTT. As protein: CASSLATEAFF.

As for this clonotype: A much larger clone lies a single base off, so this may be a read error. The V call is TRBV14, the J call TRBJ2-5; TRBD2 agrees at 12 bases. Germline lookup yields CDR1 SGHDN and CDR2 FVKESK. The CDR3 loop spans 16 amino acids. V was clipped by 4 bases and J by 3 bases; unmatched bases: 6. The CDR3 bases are TGTGCCAGCAGCCCCGGACTAGCGGGACATAAAGAGACCCAGTACTTC. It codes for CASSPGLAGHKETQYF.

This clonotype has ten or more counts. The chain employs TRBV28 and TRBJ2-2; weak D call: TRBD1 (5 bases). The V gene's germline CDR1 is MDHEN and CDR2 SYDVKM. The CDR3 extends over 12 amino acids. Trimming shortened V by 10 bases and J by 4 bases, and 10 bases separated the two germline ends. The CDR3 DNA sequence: TGTGCCACCCGCAGGGTCACCGGGGAGCTGTTTTTT. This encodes CATRRVTGELFF.

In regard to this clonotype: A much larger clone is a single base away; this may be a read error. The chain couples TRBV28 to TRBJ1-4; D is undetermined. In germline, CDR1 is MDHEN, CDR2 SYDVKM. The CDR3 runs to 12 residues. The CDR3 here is CASSPYNEKLVF. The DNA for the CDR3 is TGTGCCAGCAGTCCATACAATGAAAAACTGGTTTTT.

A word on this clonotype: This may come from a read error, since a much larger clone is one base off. CDR3 amino acids: CSAPRDSQETQHF. CDR3 coding DNA: TGCAGTGCCCCACGGGATAGTCAAGAGACCCAGCACTTC. V usage is TRBV20-1 and J usage is TRBJ2-5, with D possibly TRBD2 on 5 matching bases. The germline V gene encodes CDR1 DFQATT and CDR2 SNEGSKA (reference sequence). The CDR3 loop spans 13 amino acids.

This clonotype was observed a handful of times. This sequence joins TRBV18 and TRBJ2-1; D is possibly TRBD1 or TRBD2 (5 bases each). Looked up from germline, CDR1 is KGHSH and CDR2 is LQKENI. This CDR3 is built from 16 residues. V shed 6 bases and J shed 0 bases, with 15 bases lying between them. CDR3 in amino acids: CASSVVGVSSYNEQFF. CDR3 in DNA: TGTGCCAGCTCCGTAGTGGGGGTAAGCTCCTACAATGAGCAGTTCTTC.

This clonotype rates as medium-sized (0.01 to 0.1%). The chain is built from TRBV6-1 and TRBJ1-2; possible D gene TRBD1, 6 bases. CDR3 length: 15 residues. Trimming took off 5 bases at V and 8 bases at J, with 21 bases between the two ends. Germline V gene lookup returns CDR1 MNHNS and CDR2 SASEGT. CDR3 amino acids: CASSKPRDTIGGYTF. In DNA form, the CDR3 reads TGTGCCAGCAGTAAACCTCGGGACACCATCGGCGGCTACACCTTC.

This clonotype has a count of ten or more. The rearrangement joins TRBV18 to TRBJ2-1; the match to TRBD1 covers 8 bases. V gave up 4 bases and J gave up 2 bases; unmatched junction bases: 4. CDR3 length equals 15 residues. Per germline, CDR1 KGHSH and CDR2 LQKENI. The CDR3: CASSLDRVPYNEQFF. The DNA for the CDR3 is TGTGCCAGCTCACTGGACAGGGTCCCCTACAATGAGCAGTTCTTC.

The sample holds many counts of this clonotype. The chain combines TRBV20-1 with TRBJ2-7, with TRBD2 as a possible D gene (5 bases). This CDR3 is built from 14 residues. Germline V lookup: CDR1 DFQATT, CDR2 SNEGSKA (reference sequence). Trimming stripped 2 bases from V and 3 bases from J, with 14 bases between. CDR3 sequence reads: CSARQTRSLYEQYF. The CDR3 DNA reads TGCAGTGCTAGACAAACTAGAAGTCTCTACGAGCAGTACTTC.

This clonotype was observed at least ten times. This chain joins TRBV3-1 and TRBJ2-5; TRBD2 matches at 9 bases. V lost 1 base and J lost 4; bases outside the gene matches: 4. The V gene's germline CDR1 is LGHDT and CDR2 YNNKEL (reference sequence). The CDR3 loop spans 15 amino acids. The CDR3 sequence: CASSQVTSGLETQYF. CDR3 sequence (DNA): TGTGCCAGCAGCCAAGTGACTAGCGGATTAGAGACCCAGTACTTC.

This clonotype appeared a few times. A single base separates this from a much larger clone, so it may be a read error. CDR3: CASSFSPLEAFF. In nucleotides, the CDR3 is TGTGCCAGCAGTTTCTCACCACTTGAAGCTTTCTTT. The rearrangement joins TRBV28 to TRBJ1-1; no clear D gene. Germline loops: CDR1 MDHEN, CDR2 SYDVKM. V lost 3 bases to trimming and J lost 7 bases, with 9 bases between them. CDR3 length: 12 amino acids.

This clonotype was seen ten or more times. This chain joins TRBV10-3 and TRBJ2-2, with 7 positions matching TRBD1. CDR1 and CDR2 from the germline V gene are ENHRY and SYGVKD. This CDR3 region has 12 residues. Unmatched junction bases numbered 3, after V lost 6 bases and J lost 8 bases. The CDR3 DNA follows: TGTGCCATCAGCCAGGGACAGGGGGAGCTGTTTTTT. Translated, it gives CAISQGQGELFF.